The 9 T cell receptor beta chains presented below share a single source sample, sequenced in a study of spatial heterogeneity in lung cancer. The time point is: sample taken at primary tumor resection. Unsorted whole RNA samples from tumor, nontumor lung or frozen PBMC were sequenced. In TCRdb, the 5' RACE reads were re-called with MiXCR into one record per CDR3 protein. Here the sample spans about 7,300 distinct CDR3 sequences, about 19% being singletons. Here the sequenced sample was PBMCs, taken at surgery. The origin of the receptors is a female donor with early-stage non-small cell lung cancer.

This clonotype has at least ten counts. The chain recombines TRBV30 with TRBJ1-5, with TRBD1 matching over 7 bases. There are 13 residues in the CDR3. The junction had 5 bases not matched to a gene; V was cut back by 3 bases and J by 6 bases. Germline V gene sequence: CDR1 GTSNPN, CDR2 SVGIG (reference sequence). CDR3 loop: CAWRGQAGQPQHF. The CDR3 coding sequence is TGTGCCTGGAGAGGACAGGCTGGTCAGCCCCAGCATTTT.

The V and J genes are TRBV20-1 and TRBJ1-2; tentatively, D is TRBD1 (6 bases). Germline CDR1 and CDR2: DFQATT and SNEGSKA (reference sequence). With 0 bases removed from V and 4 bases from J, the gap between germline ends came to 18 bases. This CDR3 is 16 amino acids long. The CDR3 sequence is CSARDSMMDSIYGYTF. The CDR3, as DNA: TGCAGTGCTAGAGATTCGATGATGGACAGCATCTATGGCTACACCTTC.

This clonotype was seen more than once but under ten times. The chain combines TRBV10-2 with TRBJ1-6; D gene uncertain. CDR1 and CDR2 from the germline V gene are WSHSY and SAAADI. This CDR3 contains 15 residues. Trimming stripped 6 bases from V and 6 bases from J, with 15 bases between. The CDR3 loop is CASRLTDRVNSPLHF. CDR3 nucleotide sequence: TGCGCCAGCAGGCTAACGGACCGTGTTAATTCACCCCTCCACTTT.

CDR3 in DNA: TGTGCCAGCAGCATAGGGGCAAGTACCCAGGAGACCCAGTACTTC. Residues: CASSIGASTQETQYF. J is TRBJ2-5 and V is TRBV7-2, with a weak D call TRBD1 (5 bases). With 5 bases removed from V and 5 bases from J, the gap between germline ends came to 18 bases. This CDR3 has 15 amino acids. Germline assignment: CDR1 SGHTA and CDR2 FQGNSA. Together with reference TRBV7-2 and TRBJ2-5, the CDR3 gives the full variable domain: GAGVSQSPSNKVTEKGKDVELRCDPISGHTALYWYRQSLGQGLEFLIYFQGNSAPDKSGLPSDRFSAERTGGSVSTLTIQRTQQEDSAVYLCASSIGASTQETQYFGPGTRLLVL.

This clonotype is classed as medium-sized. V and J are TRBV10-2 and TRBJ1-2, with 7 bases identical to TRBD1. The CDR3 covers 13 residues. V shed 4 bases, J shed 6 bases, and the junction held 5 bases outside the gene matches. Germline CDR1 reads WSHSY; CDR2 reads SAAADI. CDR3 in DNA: TGCGCCAGCAGTGCGAGGGGGCTCCATGGCTACACCTTC. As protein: CASSARGLHGYTF.

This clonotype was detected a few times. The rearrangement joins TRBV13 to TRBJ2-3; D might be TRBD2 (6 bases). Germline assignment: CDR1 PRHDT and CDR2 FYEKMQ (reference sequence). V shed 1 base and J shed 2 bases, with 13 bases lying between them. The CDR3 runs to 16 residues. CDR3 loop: CASSLAGTGVTDTQYF. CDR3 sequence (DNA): TGTGCCAGCAGCTTAGCCGGGACGGGGGTCACAGATACGCAGTATTTT.

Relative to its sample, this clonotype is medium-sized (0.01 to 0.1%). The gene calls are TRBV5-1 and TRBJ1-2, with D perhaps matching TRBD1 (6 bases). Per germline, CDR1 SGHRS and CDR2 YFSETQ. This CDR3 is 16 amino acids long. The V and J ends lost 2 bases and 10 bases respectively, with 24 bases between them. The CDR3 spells CASSFDTVPTQGYYTF. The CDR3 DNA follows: TGCGCCAGCAGCTTTGATACTGTTCCTACACAGGGATACTACACCTTC.

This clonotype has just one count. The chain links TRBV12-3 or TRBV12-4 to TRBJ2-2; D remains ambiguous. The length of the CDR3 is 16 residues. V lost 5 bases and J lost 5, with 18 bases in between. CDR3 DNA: TGTGCCAGCAGTAAGGGAAGCCTTAGAACAACCGGGGAGCTGTTTTTT. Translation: CASSKGSLRTTGELFF.

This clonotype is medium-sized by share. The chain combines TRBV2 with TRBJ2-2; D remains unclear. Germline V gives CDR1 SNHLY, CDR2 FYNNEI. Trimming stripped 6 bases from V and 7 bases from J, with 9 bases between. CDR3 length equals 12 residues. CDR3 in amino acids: CASRALGGELFF. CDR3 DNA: TGTGCCAGCAGGGCCCTGGGCGGGGAGCTGTTTTTT.